The entry below gives a single TCR beta chain sequence along with its context. The antigen is unknown. V trimming: 4 bases; J trimming: 4 bases; junction bases outside the gene matches: 3. Germline CDR1 KGHSH, CDR2 LQKENI. The CDR3 runs to 14 residues. Both 60 Vbeta primers and 13 Jbeta primers went into the PCR. TCRdb keeps only in-frame clones here, not all; method: immunoSEQ multiplex PCR. The sample shows approximately 37,000 clones, 70% to 85% of them seen only once. The data were obtained in a study of cytomegalovirus exposure and HLA in healthy donors. The study, taken as a whole, reports: V- and J-gene trimming in TCR beta was tied to a missense DCLRE1C variant by an analysis performed later. When analyzed later, the rates of TCR association showed variation by HLA locus, with DRB1 the most and HLA-C the fewest.

The rearrangement joins TRBV18 to TRBJ2-2; the match to TRBD1 covers 7 bases. Sequenced material: PBMCs. The source is a woman between 18 and 29 years old in good health and CMV-seropositive. CDR3 DNA: TGTGCCAGCTCACAGAGGGACAGCACCGGGGAGCTGTTTTTT. It is translated as CASSQRDSTGELFF.